The entry that follows covers one TCR beta chain sequence. Antigen: not known. Other DNA sequences in the sample encode the same CDR3. The data originate from a study of cytomegalovirus exposure and HLA in healthy donors. Study-level results: Researchers catalogued some 160 TCR beta chains as cytomegalovirus-associated.

The CDR3 extends over 13 amino acids. The ends were cut back, 0 bases at V and 2 bases at J, with 6 bases in the middle. Germline V gives CDR1 SGHRS, CDR2 YFSETQ. Method: immunoSEQ multiplex PCR; TCRdb's copy keeps in-frame clones and lacks some. The sample records over 150,000 clones, roughly 86% being singletons. This TCR was recovered from a man between 18 and 35 years old in good health and CMV-seropositive. V gene TRBV5-1 combines with J gene TRBJ2-7; no clear D. The sample was PBMCs. The CDR3 sequence: CASSLDRAYEQYF. In nucleotides, the CDR3 is TGCGCCAGCAGCTTGGACCGAGCCTACGAGCAGTACTTC.